A selection of T cell receptor beta chains follows, all from one sample in a study of STAT3 mutations in large granular lymphocyte leukemia. Measured with immunoSEQ multiplex PCR; TCRdb has only the in-frame clones, and not every one. The repertoire consists of around 2,500 clones, with less than 70% occurring once and the leading ten covering 70% to 90%. The sequenced material came from peripheral blood mononuclear cells. The receptors were gathered from a man aged 55 to 69 with T-cell large granular lymphocyte leukemia. Some clones in this sample may be carry-over from other donors' samples. Both conserved end residues are trimmed from each CDR3. Fields, in order: V gene, clone size, CDR3 protein. Only part of the rows carry a size: once, few, many, or a class if the clone is expanded.

v_gene: TRBV30
abundance: .
CDR3aa: AWSVLENTIY

v_gene: TRBV5-1
abundance: .
CDR3aa: ASSFVAGEQF

v_gene: TRBV28
abundance: few
CDR3aa: ASTITGEGGYT

v_gene: TRBV14
abundance: few
CDR3aa: ASSQGVISTDTQY

v_gene: TRBV7-3
abundance: few
CDR3aa: ASSQRDSHREQF

v_gene: TRBV4-1
abundance: few
CDR3aa: ASSQDPTYTQY

v_gene: TRBV5-6
abundance: .
CDR3aa: ASSRDTGEVYNEQF

v_gene: TRBV18
abundance: .
CDR3aa: ASSRPLGDTGELF

v_gene: TRBV5-1
abundance: once
CDR3aa: ASSLDALNGLAGGNEQF

v_gene: TRBV5-1
abundance: .
CDR3aa: ASSTEGRALDTQY

v_gene: TRBV15
abundance: .
CDR3aa: ATSRDRLNSPLH

v_gene: TRBV9
abundance: .
CDR3aa: ASSVVAGGGQF

v_gene: TRBV29-1
abundance: few
CDR3aa: SATTAHYGYT

v_gene: TRBV30
abundance: .
CDR3aa: AWSTGGPSETQY

v_gene: TRBV5-4
abundance: once
CDR3aa: ASSLDSYSTDTQY

v_gene: TRBV19
abundance: few
CDR3aa: ASWGDAYNEQF

v_gene: TRBV5-6
abundance: few
CDR3aa: ASSKLDTYEQY

v_gene: TRBV29-1
abundance: .
CDR3aa: SAQGGAGQETQY

v_gene: TRBV5-1
abundance: .
CDR3aa: ASSRGQGRETQY

v_gene: TRBV15
abundance: .
CDR3aa: ATSRERTTNEKLF

v_gene: TRBV7-9
abundance: few
CDR3aa: ASSPQGINEQF

v_gene: TRBV4-1
abundance: few
CDR3aa: ASSQVEGYGYT

v_gene: TRBV5-4
abundance: .
CDR3aa: ASSLAEGAVGTEAF

v_gene: TRBV5-4
abundance: .
CDR3aa: ASSGINEQF

v_gene: TRBV18
abundance: .
CDR3aa: ASSAGSTSTDTQY

v_gene: TRBV5-4
abundance: .
CDR3aa: ASSLRTSGVETQY

v_gene: TRBV7-9
abundance: .
CDR3aa: ASSLVGSGYGYT

v_gene: TRBV5-6
abundance: few
CDR3aa: ASSIGHLGGNEQF

v_gene: TRBV6-5
abundance: .
CDR3aa: ASSYGGTEQY

v_gene: TRBV18
abundance: .
CDR3aa: ASSPLPTQYQETQY

v_gene: TRBV6-5
abundance: few
CDR3aa: ASSLDTNQPQH

v_gene: TRBV30
abundance: .
CDR3aa: AWSGPRGETQY

v_gene: TRBV5-4
abundance: .
CDR3aa: ASSLAGGSDTQY

v_gene: TRBV18
abundance: .
CDR3aa: ASSARRADQTEAF

v_gene: TRBV29-1
abundance: .
CDR3aa: SVSHETQY

v_gene: TRBV5-6
abundance: .
CDR3aa: ASSFALSNQPQH

v_gene: TRBV21-1
abundance: few
CDR3aa: ASRNSPKTSTGTEEQPQH

v_gene: TRBV30
abundance: .
CDR3aa: AWSRVENYGYT

v_gene: TRBV30
abundance: .
CDR3aa: AWNRQDGNTIY

v_gene: TRBV27
abundance: .
CDR3aa: ASSRDRGRGDSPLH

v_gene: TRBV7-9
abundance: .
CDR3aa: ASSAEVSQPQH

v_gene: TRBV7-8
abundance: few
CDR3aa: ASSLQENEQF

v_gene: TRBV30
abundance: .
CDR3aa: AWTLDSNQPQH

v_gene: TRBV30
abundance: .
CDR3aa: AWSNGQLVNQPQH

v_gene: TRBV5-4
abundance: .
CDR3aa: ASSLDGGSSYDEQF

v_gene: TRBV4-2
abundance: few
CDR3aa: ASGEGNEQF